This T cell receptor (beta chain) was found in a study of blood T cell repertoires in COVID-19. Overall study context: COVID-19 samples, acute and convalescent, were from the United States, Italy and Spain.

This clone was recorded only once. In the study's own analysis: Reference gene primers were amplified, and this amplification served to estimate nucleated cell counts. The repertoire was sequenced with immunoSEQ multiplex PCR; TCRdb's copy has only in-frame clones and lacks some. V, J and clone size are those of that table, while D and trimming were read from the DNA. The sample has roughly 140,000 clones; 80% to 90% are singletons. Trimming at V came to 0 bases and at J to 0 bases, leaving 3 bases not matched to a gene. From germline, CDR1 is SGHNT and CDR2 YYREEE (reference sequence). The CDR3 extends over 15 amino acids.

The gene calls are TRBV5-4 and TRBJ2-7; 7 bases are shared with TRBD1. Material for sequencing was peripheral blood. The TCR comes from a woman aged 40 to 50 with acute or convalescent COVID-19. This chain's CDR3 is CASSLAGTASYEQYF. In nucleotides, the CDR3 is TGTGCCAGCAGCTTGGCGGGGACAGCCTCCTACGAGCAGTACTTC.